These T cell receptor beta chains were read from a single sample in a study of cytomegalovirus exposure and HLA in healthy donors. Using immunoSEQ multiplex PCR, the repertoire was profiled, and TCRdb retains in-frame clones only, with some absent. The profile covers roughly 43,000 clones, with around 65% appearing a single time and roughly 8.9% taken by the ten largest. Input material: PBMCs. All receptors come from a human donor in good health. The CDR3 runs from the conserved cysteine through the conserved F or W. Each record gives: V gene, clone size, J gene, CDR3 protein. Part of the rows lack a size; the others show once, few, many or a class for expanded clones.

v_gene: TRBV7-2; abundance: -; j_gene: TRBJ2-5; CDR3aa: CCETSGGAEETQYF
v_gene: TRBV29-1; abundance: once; j_gene: TRBJ1-1; CDR3aa: CSVDRSNTEAFF
v_gene: TRBV10-1; abundance: -; j_gene: TRBJ1-2; CDR3aa: CASGTWDREYGYTF
v_gene: TRBV10-3; abundance: -; j_gene: TRBJ1-1; CDR3aa: CAISETGGGTEAFF
v_gene: TRBV30; abundance: -; j_gene: TRBJ1-1; CDR3aa: CAGTRDRGKEAFF
v_gene: TRBV28; abundance: -; j_gene: TRBJ2-7; CDR3aa: CASSSILQGTRSYEQYF
v_gene: TRBV2; abundance: few; j_gene: TRBJ1-2; CDR3aa: CASRVGTALYGYTF
v_gene: TRBV30; abundance: -; j_gene: TRBJ2-7; CDR3aa: CAWGQVGYEQYF
v_gene: TRBV25-1; abundance: -; j_gene: TRBJ1-4; CDR3aa: CASSVGLRRNEKLFF
v_gene: TRBV30; abundance: -; j_gene: TRBJ1-1; CDR3aa: CAWSPRHNTEAFF
v_gene: TRBV5-1; abundance: once; j_gene: TRBJ1-6; CDR3aa: CASRVEGHSPLHF
v_gene: TRBV6-1; abundance: few; j_gene: TRBJ1-2; CDR3aa: CASKVGGAYGYTF
v_gene: TRBV5-1; abundance: -; j_gene: TRBJ1-6; CDR3aa: CASSFGQVDSPLHF
v_gene: TRBV19; abundance: -; j_gene: TRBJ2-7; CDR3aa: CASTPGQGVSYEQYF
v_gene: TRBV11-2; abundance: -; j_gene: TRBJ2-5; CDR3aa: CASSLVGTSGGFQETQYF
v_gene: TRBV29-1; abundance: -; j_gene: TRBJ1-3; CDR3aa: CSAIDSFSGNTIYF
v_gene: TRBV19; abundance: -; j_gene: TRBJ2-7; CDR3aa: CASSPRADYEQYF
v_gene: TRBV7-3; abundance: -; j_gene: TRBJ2-1; CDR3aa: CASSLNLGLEQFF
v_gene: TRBV7-2; abundance: -; j_gene: TRBJ1-5; CDR3aa: CASTTEGQGYQPQHF
v_gene: TRBV7-2; abundance: -; j_gene: TRBJ2-3; CDR3aa: CASSRTSDTQYF
v_gene: TRBV2; abundance: -; j_gene: TRBJ1-2; CDR3aa: CASGETRMSYGYTF
v_gene: TRBV5-6; abundance: -; j_gene: TRBJ1-2; CDR3aa: CASSRGGFGYTF
v_gene: TRBV15; abundance: -; j_gene: TRBJ1-2; CDR3aa: CATSRQGANGYTF
v_gene: TRBV6-5; abundance: -; j_gene: TRBJ2-1; CDR3aa: CASSYSNRGGNEQFF
v_gene: TRBV5-1; abundance: -; j_gene: TRBJ2-2; CDR3aa: CASSLVTVANTGELFF
v_gene: TRBV9; abundance: few; j_gene: TRBJ2-1; CDR3aa: CASSFSSGSYNEQFF
v_gene: TRBV7-8; abundance: -; j_gene: TRBJ1-5; CDR3aa: CASSLGSRNQPQHF
v_gene: TRBV6-5; abundance: -; j_gene: TRBJ1-3; CDR3aa: CASSYKGNSGNTIYF
v_gene: TRBV27; abundance: -; j_gene: TRBJ1-2; CDR3aa: CASSFGQGGGYTF
v_gene: TRBV4-3; abundance: -; j_gene: TRBJ2-3; CDR3aa: CASSLGEITDTQYF
v_gene: TRBV5-8; abundance: once; j_gene: TRBJ2-2; CDR3aa: CASSLAVRVTGELFF
v_gene: TRBV18; abundance: -; j_gene: TRBJ2-3; CDR3aa: CASSPLAGGLDTQYF
v_gene: TRBV5-4; abundance: few; j_gene: TRBJ1-5; CDR3aa: CASSQGTGRNQPQHF
v_gene: TRBV6-1; abundance: -; j_gene: TRBJ2-6; CDR3aa: CASNPGASGANVLTF
v_gene: TRBV7-2; abundance: -; j_gene: TRBJ1-1; CDR3aa: CASSLGPLREAFF
v_gene: TRBV6-5; abundance: few; j_gene: TRBJ1-5; CDR3aa: CASSYGGTDQPQHF
v_gene: TRBV5-8; abundance: -; j_gene: TRBJ1-1; CDR3aa: CASGTGIWSEAFF
v_gene: TRBV25-1; abundance: -; j_gene: TRBJ1-2; CDR3aa: CASTRDSQFSYTF
v_gene: TRBV15; abundance: -; j_gene: TRBJ2-7; CDR3aa: CATSRVTGGYEQYF
v_gene: TRBV10-3; abundance: -; j_gene: TRBJ1-5; CDR3aa: CAISESTTGNQPQHF
v_gene: TRBV5-4; abundance: -; j_gene: TRBJ1-2; CDR3aa: CASSPTIANYGYTF
v_gene: TRBV6-6; abundance: -; j_gene: TRBJ2-6; CDR3aa: CASSRDTGAGANVLTF
v_gene: TRBV28; abundance: -; j_gene: TRBJ1-5; CDR3aa: CASSPTGGQPQHF
v_gene: TRBV2; abundance: once; j_gene: TRBJ1-2; CDR3aa: CASSEGQGYGYTF
v_gene: TRBV19; abundance: -; j_gene: TRBJ1-6; CDR3aa: CASSAMGGNSPLHF
v_gene: TRBV5-6; abundance: few; j_gene: TRBJ2-1; CDR3aa: CASSLVQGVNNEQFF
v_gene: TRBV7-2; abundance: -; j_gene: TRBJ1-6; CDR3aa: CASSLQGSPLHF
v_gene: TRBV27; abundance: -; j_gene: TRBJ1-1; CDR3aa: CASRLNGDSNTEAFF
v_gene: TRBV6-6; abundance: -; j_gene: TRBJ2-5; CDR3aa: CASSYSGGQETQYF
v_gene: TRBV11-2; abundance: -; j_gene: TRBJ2-7; CDR3aa: CASSFWDRSSYEQYF
v_gene: TRBV5-4; abundance: -; j_gene: TRBJ1-6; CDR3aa: CASSAPTGPGNSPLHF
v_gene: TRBV5-4; abundance: -; j_gene: TRBJ1-2; CDR3aa: CASSLTGLDGYTF
v_gene: TRBV7-6; abundance: -; j_gene: TRBJ1-2; CDR3aa: CASSPGQGNYGYTF
v_gene: TRBV30; abundance: -; j_gene: TRBJ2-2; CDR3aa: CAWSARGRELFF
v_gene: TRBV6-1; abundance: few; j_gene: TRBJ2-7; CDR3aa: CASSEARVGYEQYF
v_gene: TRBV4-1; abundance: -; j_gene: TRBJ1-2; CDR3aa: CASSPRDRDGRYGYTF